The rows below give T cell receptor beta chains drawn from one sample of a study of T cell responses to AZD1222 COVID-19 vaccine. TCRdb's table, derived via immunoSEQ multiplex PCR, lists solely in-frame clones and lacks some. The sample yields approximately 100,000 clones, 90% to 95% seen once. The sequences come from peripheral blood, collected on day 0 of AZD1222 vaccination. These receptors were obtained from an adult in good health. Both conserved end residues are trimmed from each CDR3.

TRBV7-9	ASSSTGQGNSPLH
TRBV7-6	ASSLGRELTSSGNTIY
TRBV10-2	ASRVSGAVYEQY
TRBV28	ASRLQGARYGYT
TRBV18	ASSPLRGEAF
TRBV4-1	ASSQDRGGYGYT
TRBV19	ASSITQAPVLYNEQF
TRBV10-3	AISAMDRERGGELF
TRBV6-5	ASRTGQRDEKLF
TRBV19	ASSIDRGDYGYT
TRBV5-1	ASSWTGTVDEQY
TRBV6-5	ASRKGSMHNNEQF
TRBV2	ASSERLTSADTQY
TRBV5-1	ASSYLDGSYEQY
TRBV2	ASRPPDATEAF
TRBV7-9	ASSQAAGKLSYGYT
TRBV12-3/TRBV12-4	ASSLRAGEKLF
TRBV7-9	ASSLIPVTGGYT
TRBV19	ARDSRPSGANVLT
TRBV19	ASSREMSYEKLF
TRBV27	ASSVGQAKETQY
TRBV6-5	ASSPPGAPEAF
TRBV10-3	AISEKGPQPTWISYEQY
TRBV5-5	ASSLLGGTNTEAF
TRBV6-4	ASSPAGVTDTQY
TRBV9	ASSVAGGRNEQF
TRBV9	ASSPGGLSGNTIY
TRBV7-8	ASRPDRSQETQY
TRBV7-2	ASSLDHSNYGYT
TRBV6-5	ASSYREGSYEQY
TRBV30	AWSDGGSTNQPQH
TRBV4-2	ASSQEISGDSYEQY
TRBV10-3	AIGRDREDYGYT
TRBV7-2	ASSSRWGAGEQY
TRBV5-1	ASSEARGNSPLH
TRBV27	ASSLSLRGGTQY
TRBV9	ASSTFTSGRVNEQF
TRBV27	ASSPGSDTQY
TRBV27	ACSTLGDRGNSPLH
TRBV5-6	ASSSQGNTEAF
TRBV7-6	ASSTTSGGAYEQY
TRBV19	ASCNDGVSSSYNEQF
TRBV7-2	ASSLGSGGISYEQY
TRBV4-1	ASSQDVTTEAF
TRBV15	ATSREAEGSYGYT
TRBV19	ASSFSGGISYEQY
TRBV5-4	ASSFRGEETQY
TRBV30	AWSPRPNTEAF
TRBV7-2	ASSFARGDTEAF
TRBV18	ASSLRDSWDGYT